Below, one TCR beta chain is given with its context. This clone appeared a few times. It lacks a known antigen. Base qualities are not at hand, and no much larger clone is one base apart. The donors were healthy, HIV-negative adults who had no recently reported acute infections or vaccinations. All donors were Caucasian adults living in Nashville, Tennessee, USA. CD4+ T cells were enriched by magnetic negative selection; naive cells were then positively selected on CD45RA, and the negative fraction formed the memory subset. Blood was obtained by leukapheresis, after which PBMCs were separated by Ficoll-Histopaque density gradient centrifugation and cryopreserved in liquid nitrogen vapor phase. Purity and quantity of every magnetically sorted T cell population were checked by analytical flow cytometry. From each sorted fraction, genomic DNA was isolated and quantified by UV absorbance on a Nanodrop 2000c.

This sample is drawn from a study of shared clonotypes between healthy human individuals (dated by TCRdb to 2019 to 2021). Regarding the research as a whole: Two women and three men aged 18 to 49 years were included in the cohort. For each donor, CD4 naive and CD4 memory were each run on three plates, CD8 naive on two plates, and CD8 memory on one plate. Between about 0.8 and 8.9 billion PBMCs per donor were obtained by leukapheresis. Libraries were prepared and TCR repertoires were sequenced by different laboratories using diverse techniques, in order to increase sequencing depth and limit assay-specific biases. To estimate repertoire size and how much clonotype sharing occurs between individuals, the study deeply sequenced the blood TCR repertoires of about 5 healthy adults. The paper's findings and limits, for the study overall: Higher generation probabilities were observed for clonotypes shared by all four sorted-subset donors than for non-shared clonotypes. Estimated clonotype richness was generally larger for naive than for memory subsets. Because the study included only a small number of donors, the genetic and exposure-history diversity represented was limited. Even with the large sequencing depth, rarefaction of the sorted-subset datasets indicated that sequencing was incomplete. Only blood was sampled, and tissue TCR repertoires likely differ from those in blood. Across several donors, about 4.5% of naive CD4, over 3% of naive CD8, 2.3% of memory CD4, and approximately 0.4% of memory CD8 clonotypes were shared. Based on pairwise subsampling, the degree of clonotype sharing among donors was expected to be affected by sequencing depth.

In the germline V gene, CDR1 corresponds to SGHVS and CDR2 to FNYEAQ. Trimming removed 5 bases from V and 7 bases from J, leaving 15 bases between the germline ends. The CDR3 has 14 amino acids, counting the end cysteine and phenylalanine. Of the read, only the CDR3 DNA is kept; its 42 bases are in frame from base 1. TCR CDR3 regions were amplified from genomic DNA by multiplex PCR using the deep immunoSEQ assay. Extracted genomic DNA from each cell subset was spread evenly across all wells of several immunoSEQ 96-well plates, with each plate serving as a replicate. For sorted subsets, 200 to 250 ng of genomic DNA, equivalent to 25,000 to 35,000 T cell genomes, went into each replicate PCR. Purified libraries were measured with a Qubit 3.0 fluorometer, size-checked on a Bioanalyzer 2100, and measured again with the KAPA Library Quantification kit. Every immunoSEQ 96-well plate was sequenced on a dedicated single-read 150-cycle Illumina NextSeq 550 flow cell. In the authors' own workflow: Because the immunoSEQ output included only junctional sequences and no quality scores, the filtering could not be the same as the filtering used for full-length reads. Sequences were annotated with PyIR, a Python wrapper for IgBLAST v1.9, using IMGT germline references to assign V/J genes and CDR3. Reads with weak V/J assignments (E-value above 1e-6), missing CDR3, stop codons, out-of-frame junctions, or ambiguous translated residues were removed. V3J clonotypes were defined as sequences sharing the same inferred V gene, J gene, and CDR3 amino acid sequence. Percentage overlap between repertoires was computed as shared unique clonotypes divided by the size of the smaller repertoire. Repertoire richness was assessed with RTK rarefaction, the Chao1 estimator, and Recon v2.1 estimates of unobserved clonotypes. Generation probabilities were computed with OLGA for all TCRbeta clonotypes obtained by the gDNA method from a handful of donors. TCRdb took over this immuneACCESS table, retaining in-frame rearrangements with V and J assigned. Such tables are incomplete; in checked studies, under half of the missing clones stem from an unresolved V gene, and the remainder is unexplained. The D gene and trimming were derived from the DNA, and the V and J assignments and clone size from that table. Within this sample are 2 million to 2.5 million clones, with just over 90% of them counted one time only. The ten largest clones capture 0.3% to 0.4% of the sample.

Source material: naive CD4+ T cells from PBMCs. The cell subset or site label of this sample denotes: CD45RA+ positively selected. The receptor chain draws on TRBV7-6 and TRBJ1-5; the D gene lacks a confident call. The clonotype originates from a man younger than 35 in good health. Some clones in this sample may be carry-over from other donors' samples. The nucleotide sequence is given as TGTGCCAGCAGCAGGGTTTCCTGGAAACAGCCCCAGCATTTT. Its coded protein is CASSRVSWKQPQHF.